This T cell receptor (beta chain) derives from a study of shared clonotypes between healthy human individuals. Study results and limitations: Memory subsets had estimated richness that was generally smaller than that of naive subsets.

The genomic DNA of each subset was split evenly across several immunoSEQ plates. TCRdb keeps only in-frame clones here, not all; method: immunoSEQ multiplex PCR. The sample holds under 2,000,000 clones, roughly 95% seen once. Notes on this clone: The target antigen is unknown.

CD45RO negativity and positive selection for CCR7 defined naive CD8 cells, a population that excluded terminally differentiated effector memory CD45RA+ cells. The sequence derives from a man aged 18 to 30 in good health. The sequencing input was naive CD8+ T cells sorted from blood.

In DNA form, the CDR3 reads TGTGCCAGCAGCTTAGGTCTAGTCGCAGATACGCAGTATTTT. Protein product: CASSLGLVADTQYF. V is TRBV7-2 and J is TRBJ2-3; the D is unclear. Germline lookup yields CDR1 SGHTA and CDR2 FQGNSA. The CDR3 runs 14 residues. V lost 1 base and J 4 bases, leaving 9 bases between the germline ends.